The 31 T cell receptor beta chains given below trace back to one sample, sequenced in a study of graft-versus-host responses after intestinal transplantation. TCRdb's table, derived via immunoSEQ multiplex PCR, lists solely in-frame clones and lacks some. This sample has 85,000 to 100,000 clones, with 85% to 95% found just once. No antigens are known for them. The sample consisted of unstimulated CD8+ T cells sorted from spleen or lymph node cells, taken before transplant. These receptors originate from a human donor who was the organ donor for an intestinal transplant.

This sequence joins TRBV30 and TRBJ2-1; 7 positions agree with TRBD2. Trimming at V came to 0 bases and at J to 6 bases, leaving 11 bases not matched to a gene. Germline CDR1 is GTSNPN and CDR2 is SVGIG (reference sequence). There are 16 residues in the CDR3. The CDR3 loop is CAWSVPLLAYLNEQFF. DNA of the CDR3: TGTGCCTGGAGTGTACCGCTACTAGCGTATCTCAATGAGCAGTTCTTC.

This sequence joins TRBV27 and TRBJ2-5; 11 bases fit TRBD2. Judging by the DNA end, TRBJ2-7 fits better; the J call may be wrong. The CDR3 loop spans 14 amino acids. Germline loops: CDR1 MNHEY, CDR2 SMNVEV (reference sequence). As DNA, the CDR3 is TGTGCCAGCAAAACTAGCGGGAGTTCCTACGAGCAGTACTTC. Protein sequence: CASKTSGSSYEQYF.

The chain is built from TRBV19 and TRBJ1-6, with 7 bases that match TRBD1. The CDR3 is made up of 14 amino acids. The V and J ends lost 3 bases and 8 bases, in that order; junction bases with no gene match: 4. In germline, CDR1 is LNHDA, CDR2 SQIVND (reference sequence). The CDR3 loop is CASSISRGDSPLHF. The CDR3 DNA reads as TGTGCCAGTAGTATTTCCAGGGGGGATTCACCCCTCCACTTT.

The J gene is TRBJ2-7, the V gene TRBV21-1; TRBD1 was called by the table and not checked on the DNA. TRBV21-1 is a recognized pseudogene. This CDR3 has 17 amino acids. This CDR3 is CASSKGGGAGWFYEQYF. DNA for the CDR3: TGTGCCAGCAGCAAAGGAGGTGGGGCAGGGTGGTTCTACGAGCAGTACTTC.

The rearrangement joins TRBV5-1 to TRBJ1-1, with D possibly being TRBD1 (5 bases). Trimming pared 0 bases from V and 5 bases from J, leaving 20 bases between. Germline V gene sequence: CDR1 SGHRS, CDR2 YFSETQ. The CDR3 runs to 17 residues. CDR3 residues: CASSLAAWGGPSTEAFF. In DNA, the CDR3 is TGCGCCAGCAGCTTGGCGGCGTGGGGGGGACCTAGTACTGAAGCTTTCTTT.

This rearrangement joins TRBV4-1 to TRBJ1-2; D is unclear. CDR3 length: 16 residues. Germline CDR1 and CDR2: MGHRA and YSYEKL. Trimming took 0 bases from V and 8 from J, leaving 19 bases between them. DNA of the CDR3: TGCGCCAGCAGCCAAGAAACCCAGAGGGAACCCCTGGGCTACACCTTC. Protein sequence: CASSQETQREPLGYTF.

The V and J genes are TRBV5-1 and TRBJ2-1, with 13 positions matching TRBD2. The CDR3 covers 17 residues. Per the germline V gene, CDR1 is SGHRS and CDR2 is YFSETQ. V lost 0 bases to trimming and J lost 7 bases; unmatched junction nucleotides: 7. Here the CDR3 DNA reads TGCGCCAGCAGCTTGGATACACTAGCGGGAGGGTTAAATGAGCAGTTCTTC. Its protein product is CASSLDTLAGGLNEQFF.

Written as DNA, the CDR3 is TGTGCCACCAGCAAGGCGGGGGGAGTCACAGATACGCAGTATTTT. As protein: CATSKAGGVTDTQYF. The chain employs TRBV15 and TRBJ2-3, with 8 bases aligning to TRBD2. The CDR3 sequence is 15 residues long. After removal of 4 bases from V and 2 bases from J, the junction contained 5 bases not matched to a gene. In germline, CDR1 is LNHNV, CDR2 YYDKDF (reference sequence). Filled out from reference TRBV15 and TRBJ2-3, the complete variable domain reads DAMVIQNPRYQVTQFGKPVTLSCSQTLNHNVMYWYQQKSSQAPKLLFHYYDKDFNNEADTPDNFQSRRPNTSFCFLDIRSPGLGDTAMYLCATSKAGGVTDTQYFGPGTRLTVL.

This rearrangement joins TRBV10-3 to TRBJ2-3; D perhaps matches TRBD2 (6 bases). Germline V gene data show CDR1 as ENHRY and CDR2 as SYGVKD. Deletions cut 10 bases from V and 3 bases from J, with 20 bases between. The length of the CDR3 is 15 residues. The chain's CDR3 is CATWAGSWSTDTQYF. The CDR3 DNA follows: TGTGCCACCTGGGCCGGGAGCTGGAGTACAGATACGCAGTATTTT.

The chain uses TRBV28 and TRBJ2-7; 9 bases line up with TRBD1. V lost 6 bases to trimming and J lost 4 bases; unmatched junction nucleotides: 7. The germline gives CDR1 MDHEN, CDR2 SYDVKM. This CDR3 spans 14 amino acids. CDR3 sequence: CASSRGTGYYEQYF. The CDR3 nucleotides read TGTGCCAGCAGCAGAGGGACAGGGTATTACGAGCAGTACTTC.

This clone appeared once. The J gene is TRBJ2-5, the V gene TRBV5-1, with 7 positions matching TRBD2. The CDR3 is 13 residues long. Germline V CDR1 and CDR2: SGHRS, YFSETQ. V lost 5 bases, J lost 4 bases, and 5 bases stayed unmatched. Here the CDR3 DNA reads TGCGCCAGCAGTCGGGACTACCGAGAGACCCAGTACTTC. This sequence encodes CASSRDYRETQYF.

This clone was detected only once. The chain joins TRBV19 to TRBJ2-1; a possible D gene is TRBD2 (5 bases). This CDR3 is built from 17 residues. Per the germline V gene, CDR1 is LNHDA and CDR2 is SQIVND (reference sequence). The V gene lost 0 bases and the J gene lost 0 bases, with 12 bases spanning the gap. The CDR3 sequence is CASSIDFELDSYNEQFF. The DNA of the CDR3 is TGTGCCAGTAGTATAGATTTCGAACTAGACTCCTACAATGAGCAGTTCTTC.

The gene calls are TRBV5-4 and TRBJ1-1; weak D call: TRBD1 (5 bases). The V gene's germline CDR1 is SGHNT and CDR2 YYREEE (reference sequence). V dropped 0 bases and J dropped 1 base, with 13 bases sitting between them. CDR3 length: 16 amino acids. CDR3 amino acids: CASSLEEGRGNTEAFF. The CDR3 DNA reads TGTGCCAGCAGCTTGGAGGAGGGGAGGGGGAACACTGAAGCTTTCTTT.

The chain is built from TRBV5-1 and TRBJ1-2; 7 bases line up with TRBD1. V trimming: 4 bases; J trimming: 2 bases; junction bases outside the gene matches: 5. CDR3 length equals 14 residues. The germline CDR1 and CDR2 sequences are SGHRS and YFSETQ. CDR3 amino acids: CASSTDRLNYGYTF. CDR3 DNA sequence: TGCGCCAGCAGCACGGACAGGTTGAACTATGGCTACACCTTC. Full variable domain (rest looked up from reference TRBV5-1 and TRBJ1-2): KAGVTQTPRYLIKTRGQQVTLSCSPISGHRSVSWYQQTPGQGLQFLFEYFSETQRNKGNFPGRFSGRQFSNSRSEMNVSTLELGDSALYLCASSTDRLNYGYTFGSGTRLTVV.

The CDR3 DNA sequence: TGTGCCAGCAGTGTGTTGCTAGGGGCTCAAGAGACCCAGTACTTC. Translated: CASSVLLGAQETQYF. This sequence joins TRBV25-1 and TRBJ2-5; a weak D match, TRBD1 (5 bases). In germline, CDR1 is MGHDK, CDR2 SYGVNS. V dropped 4 bases and J dropped 2 bases, with 14 bases sitting between them. CDR3 length: 15 amino acids.

V usage is TRBV4-1 and J usage is TRBJ1-1; D is unresolved. Trimming cost V 1 base and J 10 bases, with 7 bases left between them. Germline values: CDR1 MGHRA, CDR2 YSYEKL. The CDR3 is 11 residues long. The CDR3 region is CASSQGGPAFF. The CDR3 DNA is TGCGCCAGCAGCCAAGGCGGGCCAGCTTTCTTT.

V gene TRBV7-2 combines with J gene TRBJ2-7, with D unclear. CDR1 and CDR2 from the germline V gene are SGHTA and FQGNSA. V dropped 5 bases and J dropped 4 bases, with 12 bases sitting between them. The CDR3 loop spans 13 amino acids. The CDR3 protein is CASSHTPGYEQYF. CDR3 nucleotides: TGTGCCAGCAGCCACACTCCAGGATACGAGCAGTACTTC.

The J gene is TRBJ1-4, the V gene TRBV19; no reliable D call. This CDR3 is 16 amino acids long. Germline CDR1 reads LNHDA; CDR2 reads SQIVND (reference sequence). The V end was cut by 0 bases, the J end by 0 bases, with 8 bases between. CDR3 loop: CASSIEGGTTNEKLFF. The CDR3 coding sequence is TGTGCCAGTAGTATAGAAGGCGGGACAACTAATGAAAAACTGTTTTTT.

The rearrangement joins TRBV5-1 to TRBJ1-2, with 7 positions matching TRBD1. Germline lookup yields CDR1 SGHRS and CDR2 YFSETQ. The CDR3 length is 14 residues. V lost 0 bases, J lost 3 bases, and 2 bases stayed unmatched. The CDR3 protein is CASSLAGTDYGYTF. CDR3 nucleotides: TGCGCCAGCAGCTTGGCCGGGACAGACTATGGCTACACCTTC.

This chain joins TRBV7-9 and TRBJ2-3; 7 bases are a match to TRBD2. This CDR3 contains 14 residues. Per germline, CDR1 SEHNR and CDR2 FQNEAQ (reference sequence). J gave up 3 bases and V 8 bases, and 8 bases lay outside the gene matches. The CDR3: CASGMGGSTDTQYF. The CDR3 DNA sequence: TGTGCCAGCGGTATGGGGGGGAGTACAGATACGCAGTATTTT. Full variable domain (missing parts from reference TRBV7-9 and TRBJ2-3): DTGVSQNPRHKITKRGQNVTFRCDPISEHNRLYWYRQTLGQGPEFLTYFQNEAQLEKSRLLSDRFSAERPKGSFSTLEIQRTEQGDSAMYLCASGMGGSTDTQYFGPGTRLTVL.

This chain uses TRBV9 with TRBJ2-7; D call uncertain. The germline gives CDR1 SGDLS, CDR2 YYNGEE. V shed 0 bases and J shed 5 bases, with 6 bases lying between them. This CDR3 has 12 amino acids. The CDR3 region has the DNA TGTGCCAGCAGCGTAGCAGAGGACGAGCAGTACTTC. Amino acids: CASSVAEDEQYF. The variable domain in full, completed from reference TRBV9 and TRBJ2-7, reads DSGVTQTPKHLITATGQRVTLRCSPRSGDLSVYWYQQSLDQGLQFLIQYYNGEERAKGNILERFSAQQFPDLHSELNLSSLELGDSALYFCASSVAEDEQYFGPGTRLTVT.

This clone was detected once. This rearrangement joins TRBV7-9 to TRBJ2-1; 9 bases map to TRBD1. Per the germline V gene, CDR1 is SEHNR and CDR2 is FQNEAQ (reference sequence). V shed 1 base and J 7 bases; nucleotides not matched to a gene: 11. This CDR3 is 17 amino acids long. The CDR3 protein is CASSLVHRQGEMNEQFF. The CDR3, as DNA: TGTGCCAGCAGCTTAGTACACCGACAGGGGGAAATGAATGAGCAGTTCTTC.

Only one count was recorded for this clone. The chain carries TRBV11-2 and TRBJ2-5; TRBD1 matches 9 bases. V shed 5 bases and J 4 bases; nucleotides not matched to a gene: 11. The CDR3 contains 16 residues. Germline CDR1 SGHAT, CDR2 FQNNGV. The DNA of the CDR3 is TGTGCCAGCAGCCCCCTAAGGGACAGGGTGGGAGAGACCCAGTACTTC. It translates to CASSPLRDRVGETQYF.

The rearrangement joins TRBV18 to TRBJ2-7, with 8 bases aligning to TRBD1. With 2 bases clipped from V and 3 bases from J, the junction kept 3 bases outside the gene matches. Germline values: CDR1 KGHSH, CDR2 LQKENI. CDR3 length: 14 amino acids. The CDR3 DNA reads TGTGCCAGCTCACCATCCGACAGGGGCTACGAGCAGTACTTC. It codes for CASSPSDRGYEQYF.

This sequence joins TRBV6-5 and TRBJ1-1; a weak D match, TRBD1 (5 bases). The CDR3 runs 13 residues. Germline CDR1 reads MNHEY; CDR2 reads SVGAGI. V was trimmed by 4 bases and J by 3 bases, leaving 9 bases between them. The CDR3: CASSFDSDTEAFF. For the CDR3, the DNA is TGTGCCAGCAGTTTCGACAGTGACACTGAAGCTTTCTTT.

This chain connects TRBV28 to TRBJ2-3; 13 positions agree with TRBD2. The CDR3 length is 19 residues. J gave up 2 bases and V 4 bases, and 12 bases lay outside the gene matches. CDR1 is MDHEN and CDR2 is SYDVKM in the germline V gene. CDR3 sequence reads: CASSSTSKTSGGITDTQYF. The CDR3 DNA is TGTGCCAGCAGTTCGACATCAAAGACTAGCGGGGGGATCACAGATACGCAGTATTTT.

V gene TRBV9 combines with J gene TRBJ2-7; D may be TRBD2 (7 bases). There are 15 residues in the CDR3. CDR1 and CDR2 (germline): SGDLS, YYNGEE. V lost 4 bases, J lost 3 bases, and 17 bases lay in between. Here the CDR3 reads CASSPTSGGHYEQYF. As DNA, the CDR3 is TGTGCCAGCAGCCCGACCTCCGGGGGGCACTACGAGCAGTACTTC.

The chain couples TRBV9 to TRBJ2-1; D remains unclear. The CDR3 covers 16 residues. V shed 0 bases and J shed 8 bases, with 18 bases lying between them. Per the germline V gene, CDR1 is SGDLS and CDR2 is YYNGEE. For the CDR3, the DNA is TGTGCCAGCAGCGTAGCTCGAACTCTTGAAACGCATGAGCAGTTCTTC. Its translation is CASSVARTLETHEQFF.

This clone is a singleton in its sample. This chain links TRBV4-1 with TRBJ2-1, with 9 nucleotides matching TRBD2. V was clipped by 1 base and J by 9 bases; unmatched bases: 7. This CDR3 spans 15 amino acids. The germline V gene encodes CDR1 MGHRA and CDR2 YSYEKL. The CDR3 sequence: CASSQVVGGRGEQFF. The CDR3 DNA follows: TGCGCCAGCAGCCAAGTAGTGGGCGGGAGGGGTGAGCAGTTCTTC.

This clone was counted a few times. The CDR3 DNA sequence: TGCGCCAGCAGCTTGCGACGAAGGGGCCCCAACTATGGCTACACCTTC. Translation: CASSLRRRGPNYGYTF. The J gene is TRBJ1-2, the V gene TRBV5-1; a weak D match, TRBD1 (5 bases). The CDR3 is 16 residues long. Germline CDR1 SGHRS, CDR2 YFSETQ. Trimming pared 1 base from V and 2 bases from J, leaving 15 bases between.

V gene TRBV2 combines with J gene TRBJ1-3, with D unclear. Deletions cut 6 bases from V and 0 bases from J, with 12 bases between. This CDR3 comprises 15 residues. The germline CDR1 and CDR2 sequences are SNHLY and FYNNEI. Here the CDR3 DNA reads TGTGCCAGCAGAATGAGATCTTCCTCTGGAAACACCATATATTTT. Translation: CASRMRSSSGNTIYF.